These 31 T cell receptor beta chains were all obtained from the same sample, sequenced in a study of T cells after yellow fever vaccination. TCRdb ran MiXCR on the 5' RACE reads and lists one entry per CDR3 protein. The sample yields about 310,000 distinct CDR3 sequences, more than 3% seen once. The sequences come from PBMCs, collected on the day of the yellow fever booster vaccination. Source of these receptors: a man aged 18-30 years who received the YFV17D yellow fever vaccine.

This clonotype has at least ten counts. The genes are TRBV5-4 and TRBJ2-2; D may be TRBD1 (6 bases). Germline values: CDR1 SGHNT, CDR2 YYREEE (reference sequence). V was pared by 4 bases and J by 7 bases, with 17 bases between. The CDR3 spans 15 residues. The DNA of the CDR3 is TGTGCCAGCAGCCTCGGATACAGGGTGGACGGGGAGCTGTTTTTT. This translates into CASSLGYRVDGELFF. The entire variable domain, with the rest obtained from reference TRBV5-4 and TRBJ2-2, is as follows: ETGVTQSPTHLIKTRGQQVTLRCSSQSGHNTVSWYQQALGQGPQFIFQYYREEENGRGNFPPRFSGLQFPNYSSELNVNALELDDSALYLCASSLGYRVDGELFFGEGSRLTVL.

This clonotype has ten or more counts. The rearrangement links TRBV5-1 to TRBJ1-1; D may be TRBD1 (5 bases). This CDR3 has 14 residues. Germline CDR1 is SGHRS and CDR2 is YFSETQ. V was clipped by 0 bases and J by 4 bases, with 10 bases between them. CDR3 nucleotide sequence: TGCGCCAGCAGCTTGGAAGGGGTGGGCACTGAAGCTTTCTTT. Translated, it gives CASSLEGVGTEAFF.

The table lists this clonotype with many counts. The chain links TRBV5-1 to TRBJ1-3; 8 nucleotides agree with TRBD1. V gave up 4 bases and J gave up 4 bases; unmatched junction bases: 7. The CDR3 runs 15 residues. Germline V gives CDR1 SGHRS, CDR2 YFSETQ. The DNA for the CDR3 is TGCGCCAGCAGCGTGGGACCAGGGGGCGGAAACACCATATATTTT. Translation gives CASSVGPGGGNTIYF.

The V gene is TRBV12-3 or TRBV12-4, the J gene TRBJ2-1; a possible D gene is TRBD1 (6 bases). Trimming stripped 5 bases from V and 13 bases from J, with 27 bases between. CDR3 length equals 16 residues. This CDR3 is CASSPLTGSATIGQFF. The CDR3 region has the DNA TGTGCCAGCAGTCCCTTAACAGGGTCGGCGACAATCGGTCAGTTCTTC.

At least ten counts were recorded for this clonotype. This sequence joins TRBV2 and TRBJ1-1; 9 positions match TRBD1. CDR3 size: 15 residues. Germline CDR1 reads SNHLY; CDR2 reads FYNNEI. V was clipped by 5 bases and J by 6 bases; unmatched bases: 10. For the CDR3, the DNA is TGTGCCAGCAGTACTCTGCCGACAGGGGGGGCTGAAGCTTTCTTT. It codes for CASSTLPTGGAEAFF. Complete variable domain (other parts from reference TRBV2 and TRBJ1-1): EPEVTQTPSHQVTQMGQEVILRCVPISNHLYFYWYRQILGQKVEFLVSFYNNEISEKSEIFDDQFSVERPDGSNFTLKIRSTKLEDSAMYFCASSTLPTGGAEAFFGQGTRLTVV.

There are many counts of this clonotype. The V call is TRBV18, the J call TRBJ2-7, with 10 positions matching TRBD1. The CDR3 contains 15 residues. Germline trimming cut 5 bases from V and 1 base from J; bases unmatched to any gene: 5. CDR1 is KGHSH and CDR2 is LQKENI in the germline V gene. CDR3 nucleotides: TGTGCCAGCTCAACCGGGACAGGGGCTTCCTACGAGCAGTACTTC. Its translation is CASSTGTGASYEQYF.

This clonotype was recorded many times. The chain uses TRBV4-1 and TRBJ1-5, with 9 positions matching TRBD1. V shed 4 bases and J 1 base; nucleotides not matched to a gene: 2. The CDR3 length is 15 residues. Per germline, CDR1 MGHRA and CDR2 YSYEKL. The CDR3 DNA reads TGCGCCAGCAGCCCACAGGGGGCAAGCAATCAGCCCCAGCATTTT. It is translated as CASSPQGASNQPQHF.

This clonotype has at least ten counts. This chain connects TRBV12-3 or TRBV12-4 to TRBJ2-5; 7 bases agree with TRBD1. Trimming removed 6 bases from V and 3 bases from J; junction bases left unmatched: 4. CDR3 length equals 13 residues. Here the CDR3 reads CASRQTGKETQYF. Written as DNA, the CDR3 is TGTGCCAGCAGACAGACAGGGAAAGAGACCCAGTACTTC.

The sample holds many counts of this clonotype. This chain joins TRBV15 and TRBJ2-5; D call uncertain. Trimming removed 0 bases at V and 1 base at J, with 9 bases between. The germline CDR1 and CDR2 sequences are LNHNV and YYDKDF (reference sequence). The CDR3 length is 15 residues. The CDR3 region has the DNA TGTGCCACCAGCAGAGATCGGCGGCCCCAAGAGACCCAGTACTTC. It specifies CATSRDRRPQETQYF.

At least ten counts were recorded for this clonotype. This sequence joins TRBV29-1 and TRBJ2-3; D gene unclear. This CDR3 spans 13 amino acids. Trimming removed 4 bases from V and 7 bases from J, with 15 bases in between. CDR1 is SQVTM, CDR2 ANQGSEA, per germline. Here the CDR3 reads CSVAVRAPHTQYF. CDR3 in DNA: TGCAGCGTTGCAGTCCGGGCCCCACATACGCAGTATTTT.

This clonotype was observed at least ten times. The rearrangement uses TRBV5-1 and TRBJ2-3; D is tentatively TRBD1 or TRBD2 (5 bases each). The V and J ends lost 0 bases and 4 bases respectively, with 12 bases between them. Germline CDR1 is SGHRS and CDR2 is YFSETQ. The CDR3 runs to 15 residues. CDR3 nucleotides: TGCGCCAGCAGCTTGGGTGGGGGAAGTCCAGATACGCAGTATTTT. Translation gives CASSLGGGSPDTQYF.

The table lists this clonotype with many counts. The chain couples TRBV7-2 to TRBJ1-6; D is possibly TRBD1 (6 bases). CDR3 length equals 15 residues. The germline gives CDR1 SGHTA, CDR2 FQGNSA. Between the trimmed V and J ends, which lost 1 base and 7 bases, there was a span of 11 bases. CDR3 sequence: CASSLVGGANSPLHF. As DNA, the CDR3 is TGTGCCAGCAGCTTAGTTGGGGGGGCAAATTCACCCCTCCACTTT.

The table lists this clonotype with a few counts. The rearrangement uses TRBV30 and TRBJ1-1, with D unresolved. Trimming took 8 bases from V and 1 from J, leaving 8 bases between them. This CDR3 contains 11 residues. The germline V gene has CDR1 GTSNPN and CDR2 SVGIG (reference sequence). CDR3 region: CAVQSNTEAFF. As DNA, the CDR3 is TGTGCCGTTCAGTCGAACACTGAAGCTTTCTTT.

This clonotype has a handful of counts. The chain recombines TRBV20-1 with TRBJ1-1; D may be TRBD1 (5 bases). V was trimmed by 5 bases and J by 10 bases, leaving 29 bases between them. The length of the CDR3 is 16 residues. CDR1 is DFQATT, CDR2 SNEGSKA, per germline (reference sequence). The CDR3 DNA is TGCAGTGCTCCTTCCGCGGGACGGAGCAACTGGGGACGAGCTTTCTTT. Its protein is CSAPSAGRSNWGRAFF.

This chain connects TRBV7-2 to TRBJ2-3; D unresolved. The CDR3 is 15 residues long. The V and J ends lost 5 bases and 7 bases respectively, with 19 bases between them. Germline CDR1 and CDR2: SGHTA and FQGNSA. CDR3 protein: CASSPNPSLANTQYF. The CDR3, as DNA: TGTGCCAGCAGCCCGAATCCGTCCTTAGCAAATACGCAGTATTTT.

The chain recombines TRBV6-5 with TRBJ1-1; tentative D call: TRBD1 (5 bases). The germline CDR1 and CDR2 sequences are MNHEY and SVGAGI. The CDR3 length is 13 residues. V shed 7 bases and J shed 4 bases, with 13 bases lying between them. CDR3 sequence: CASIGASVTEAFF. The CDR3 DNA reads TGTGCCAGCATTGGGGCTTCGGTCACTGAAGCTTTCTTT.

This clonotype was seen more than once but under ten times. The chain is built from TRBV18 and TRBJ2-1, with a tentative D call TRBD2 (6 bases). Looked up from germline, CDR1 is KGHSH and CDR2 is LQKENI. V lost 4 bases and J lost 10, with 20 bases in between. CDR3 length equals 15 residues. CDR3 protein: CASSLRGTDKSEQFF. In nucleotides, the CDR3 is TGTGCCAGCTCACTACGGGGGACTGACAAATCGGAGCAGTTCTTC.

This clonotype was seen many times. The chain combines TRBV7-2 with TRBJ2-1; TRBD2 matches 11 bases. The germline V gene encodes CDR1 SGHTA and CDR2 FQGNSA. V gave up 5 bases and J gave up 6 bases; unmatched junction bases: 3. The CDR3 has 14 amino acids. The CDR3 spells CASSGTSGFNEQFF. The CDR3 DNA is TGTGCCAGCAGCGGGACTAGCGGATTCAATGAGCAGTTCTTC.

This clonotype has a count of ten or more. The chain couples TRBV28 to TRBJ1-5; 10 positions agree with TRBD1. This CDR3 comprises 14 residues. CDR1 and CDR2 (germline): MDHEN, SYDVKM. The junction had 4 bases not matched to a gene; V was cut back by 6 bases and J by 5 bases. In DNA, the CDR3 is TGTGCCAGCAGCCTGGGACAGGGGTATCAGCCCCAGCATTTT. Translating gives CASSLGQGYQPQHF.

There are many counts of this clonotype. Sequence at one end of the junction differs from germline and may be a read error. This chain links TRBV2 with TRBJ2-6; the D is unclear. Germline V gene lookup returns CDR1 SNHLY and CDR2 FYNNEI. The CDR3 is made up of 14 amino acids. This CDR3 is CASSASSGANVLTF. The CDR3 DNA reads TGCGCCAGCAGCGCCTCCTCTGGGGCCAACGTCCTGACTTTC.

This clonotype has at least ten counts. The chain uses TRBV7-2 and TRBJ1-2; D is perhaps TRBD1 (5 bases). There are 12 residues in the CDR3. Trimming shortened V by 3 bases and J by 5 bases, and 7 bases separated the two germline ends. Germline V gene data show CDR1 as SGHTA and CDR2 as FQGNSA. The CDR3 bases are TGTGCCAGCAGCTTGGCAGGGTATGGCTACACCTTC. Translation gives CASSLAGYGYTF.

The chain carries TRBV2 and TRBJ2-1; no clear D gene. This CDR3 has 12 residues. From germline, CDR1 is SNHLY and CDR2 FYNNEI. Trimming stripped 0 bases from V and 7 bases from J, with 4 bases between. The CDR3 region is CASSEAGNEQFF. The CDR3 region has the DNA TGTGCCAGCAGTGAAGCGGGGAATGAGCAGTTCTTC.

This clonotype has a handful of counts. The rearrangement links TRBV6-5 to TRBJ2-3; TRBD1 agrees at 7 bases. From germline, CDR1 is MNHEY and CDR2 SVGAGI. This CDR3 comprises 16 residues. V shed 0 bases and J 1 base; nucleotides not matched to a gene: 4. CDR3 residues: CASSYSGQGGTDTQYF. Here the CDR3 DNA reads TGTGCCAGCAGTTACTCAGGGCAGGGGGGCACAGATACGCAGTATTTT.

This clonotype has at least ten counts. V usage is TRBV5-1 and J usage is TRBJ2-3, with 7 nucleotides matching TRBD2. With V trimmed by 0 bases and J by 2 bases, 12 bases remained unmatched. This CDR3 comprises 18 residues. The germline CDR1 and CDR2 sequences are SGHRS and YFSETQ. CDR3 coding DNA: TGCGCCAGCAGCTTGGCCGCGTACGAGCGGGGTTACACAGATACGCAGTATTTT. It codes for CASSLAAYERGYTDTQYF.

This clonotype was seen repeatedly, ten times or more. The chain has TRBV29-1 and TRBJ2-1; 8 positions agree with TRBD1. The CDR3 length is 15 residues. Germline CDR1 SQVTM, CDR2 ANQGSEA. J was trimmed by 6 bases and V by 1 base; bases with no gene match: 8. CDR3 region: CSVEGDRGELNEQFF. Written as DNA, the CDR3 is TGCAGCGTTGAAGGTGACAGGGGCGAGCTCAATGAGCAGTTCTTC.

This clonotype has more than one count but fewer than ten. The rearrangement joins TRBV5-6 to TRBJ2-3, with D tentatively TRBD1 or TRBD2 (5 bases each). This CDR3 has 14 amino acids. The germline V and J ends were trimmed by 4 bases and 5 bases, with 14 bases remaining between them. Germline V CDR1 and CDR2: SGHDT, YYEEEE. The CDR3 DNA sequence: TGTGCCAGCAGCGTATATACAGGAGGAGATACGCAGTATTTT. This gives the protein CASSVYTGGDTQYF.

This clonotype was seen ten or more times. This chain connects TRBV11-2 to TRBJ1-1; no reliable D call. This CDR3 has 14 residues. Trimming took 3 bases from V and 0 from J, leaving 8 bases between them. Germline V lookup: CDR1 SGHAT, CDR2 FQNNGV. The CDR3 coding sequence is TGTGCCAGCAGCTTTGAGATCATGAACACTGAAGCTTTCTTT. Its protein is CASSFEIMNTEAFF.

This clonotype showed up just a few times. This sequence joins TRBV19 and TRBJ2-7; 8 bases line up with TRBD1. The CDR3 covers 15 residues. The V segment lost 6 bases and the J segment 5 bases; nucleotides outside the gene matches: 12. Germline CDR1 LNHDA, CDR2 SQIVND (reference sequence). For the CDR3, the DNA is TGTGCCAGTAGCCGCCAAACAGGGGGATGGGACGAGCAGTACGTC. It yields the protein CASSRQTGGWDEQYV.

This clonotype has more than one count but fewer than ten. CDR3 nucleotides: TGTGCCAGCAGCTTGAACGGCCTAGCGCAAGAGCAGTACGTC. It specifies CASSLNGLAQEQYV. The chain is built from TRBV7-2 and TRBJ2-7; TRBD2 might be the D (6 bases). The CDR3 runs to 14 residues. In germline, CDR1 is SGHTA, CDR2 FQGNSA. The V end was cut by 3 bases, the J end by 7 bases, with 16 bases between.

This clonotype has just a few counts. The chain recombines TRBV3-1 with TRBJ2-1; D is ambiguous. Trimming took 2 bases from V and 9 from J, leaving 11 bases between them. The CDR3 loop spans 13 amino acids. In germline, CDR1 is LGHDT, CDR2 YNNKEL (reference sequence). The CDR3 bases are TGTGCCAGCAGCCAAAGAGCGAGGCGTGAGCAGTTCTTC. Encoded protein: CASSQRARREQFF.

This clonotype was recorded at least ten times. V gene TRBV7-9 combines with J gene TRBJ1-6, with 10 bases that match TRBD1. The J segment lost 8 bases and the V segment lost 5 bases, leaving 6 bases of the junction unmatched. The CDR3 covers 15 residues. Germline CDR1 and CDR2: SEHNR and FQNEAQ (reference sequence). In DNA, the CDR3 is TGTGCCAGCAGCCTCTCCGGGACAGGGGATTCACCCCTCCACTTT. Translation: CASSLSGTGDSPLHF.